This T cell receptor beta chain was sequenced during a study of T cells in localized non-small cell lung cancer. Study-wide points: Adjacent lung tissue had a median around 57 of the top 100 clones found in the tumor. Patients showing higher blood T cell density tended to see longer overall survival. T cell clonality was highest in uninvolved adjacent lung, above tumor.

Clones were read by immunoSEQ multiplex PCR, and TCRdb kept only the in-frame ones, dropping some. Here the sample spans approximately 2,000 clones, about a third being singletons. The sample holds a few counts of this clone. Its target is not known. J lost 6 bases, V lost 6 bases, and 16 bases had no gene match. This CDR3 is 16 amino acids long. Germline V gives CDR1 MNHGY, CDR2 SAAAGT. This sequence originates from a male donor aged 60 or over with stage I squamous cell lung carcinoma. The V gene is TRBV6-8, the J gene TRBJ1-1, with 7 positions matching TRBD1. Sequences were derived from lung tumor tissue, sampled before any cancer treatment. CDR3 nucleotide sequence: TGTGCCAGCAGGACGGGACAGACTTTGATATTACCTGAAGCTTTCTTT. As protein: CASRTGQTLILPEAFF.